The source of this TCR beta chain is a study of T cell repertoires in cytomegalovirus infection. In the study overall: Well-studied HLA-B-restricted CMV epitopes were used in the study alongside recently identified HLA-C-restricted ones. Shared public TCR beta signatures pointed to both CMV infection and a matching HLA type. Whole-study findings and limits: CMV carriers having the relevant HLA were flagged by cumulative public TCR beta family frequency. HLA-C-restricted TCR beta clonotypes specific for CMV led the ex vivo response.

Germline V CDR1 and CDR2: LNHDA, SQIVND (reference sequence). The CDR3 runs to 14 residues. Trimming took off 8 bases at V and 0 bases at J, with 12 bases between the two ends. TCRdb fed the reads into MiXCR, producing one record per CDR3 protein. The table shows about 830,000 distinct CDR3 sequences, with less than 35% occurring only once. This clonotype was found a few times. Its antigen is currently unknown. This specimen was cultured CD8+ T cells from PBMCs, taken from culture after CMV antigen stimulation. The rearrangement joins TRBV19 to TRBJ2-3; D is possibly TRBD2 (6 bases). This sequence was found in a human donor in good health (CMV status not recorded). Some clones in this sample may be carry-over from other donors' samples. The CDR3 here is CASLGGPSTDTQYF. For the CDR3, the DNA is TGTGCCAGTCTCGGAGGGCCGAGCACAGATACGCAGTATTTT.